This note documents a single T cell receptor (beta chain) sequence. Its target is not known. At one boundary the junction diverges from the germline segment, which might be a read error. TCR beta CDR3 region amplification was performed from RNA transcripts. HTBI primers were employed in a first-round RT-PCR of the TCR CDR3. MiXCR, run by TCRdb on the multiplex PCR reads, gives a single entry per CDR3 protein. Of fewer than 900,000 distinct CDR3 sequences listed, about 17% are singletons. This record comes from a study of T cells in Graves' hyperthyroidism and ophthalmopathy. Overall study results and limits: Blood also contained most expanded thyroid clonotypes above 0.001.

The CDR3 contains 15 residues. Per the germline V gene, CDR1 is DFQATT and CDR2 is SNEGSKA (reference sequence). The chain is built from TRBV20-1 and TRBJ2-1; 11 nucleotides line up with TRBD1. Specimen: blood. The sequence was obtained from a man aged 18 to 35 with Graves' hyperthyroidism. The CDR3 DNA reads as TGCAGTACTAGTAACGGACAGGGGGCAGGGAATGAGCAGTTCTTC. Translation: CSTSNGQGAGNEQFF.